This T cell receptor beta chain stems from a study of Ad26.COV2.S vaccination and SARS-CoV-2 variants. Study details: By the intramuscular route, Ad26.COV2.S was given once, or twice 56 days apart.

CDR1 and CDR2 (germline): SNHLY, FYNNEI. This CDR3 is 10 amino acids long. Trimming pared 3 bases from V and 7 bases from J, leaving 0 bases between. The treatment: some 19 received Ad26.COV2.S at low or high dose, single or two shots; 5 received placebo; per-sample allocation not given. Following the first vaccine or placebo injection, samples were taken on day 63. Only in-frame clones appear in the TCRdb table, and some are missing; sequencing was by immunoSEQ multiplex PCR. The sample has a few hundred thousand clones; roughly 91% are singletons. This clonotype originated in a person aged 18-65 years who received the Ad26.COV2.S COVID-19 vaccine or a placebo. The specimen comprised peripheral blood, sampled in a trial of Ad26.COV2.S vaccine versus placebo. The chain combines TRBV2 with TRBJ1-4; D is unclear. CDR3 loop: CASSDEKLFF. The CDR3 DNA is TGTGCCAGCAGTGATGAAAAACTGTTTTTT.